This entry concerns a single TCR beta chain. V was pared by 4 bases and J by 11 bases, with 8 bases of the junction left unmatched. The germline V gene has CDR1 MNHEY and CDR2 SVGAGI. This CDR3 spans 13 amino acids. Profiled with immunoSEQ multiplex PCR; TCRdb holds only in-frame clones, not every one. This table has some 330,000 clones, roughly 90% appearing once. This specimen comes from a study of blood T cell repertoires in COVID-19. About the study: Sites across the United States, Italy and Spain contributed samples from acute and convalescent COVID-19.

The sample consisted of peripheral blood. The rearrangement joins TRBV6-5 to TRBJ1-1; TRBD1 matches at 9 bases. This TCR came from a woman in her 30s with COVID-19, enrolled during active disease. CDR3 nucleotide sequence: TGTGCCAGCAGTTTCCGGACAGGGGTACAGGCTTTCTTT. It codes for CASSFRTGVQAFF.